The 8 T cell receptor beta chains below all came from one sample that was sequenced in a study of blood T cell repertoires in COVID-19. Sequenced by immunoSEQ multiplex PCR; TCRdb stores in-frame clones only, minus some. This table has around 140,000 clones, approximately 88% appearing once. The source material was peripheral blood. All receptors come from a man in his 70s with acute or convalescent COVID-19.

The V and J genes are TRBV11-2 and TRBJ2-3; D uncertain. V shed 1 base and J shed 0 bases, with 17 bases lying between them. The CDR3 has 18 residues. Germline CDR1 reads SGHAT; CDR2 reads FQNNGV. CDR3 protein: CASSLGVTLFLSTDTQYF. In nucleotides, the CDR3 is TGTGCCAGCAGCTTAGGGGTGACTTTGTTTCTGAGCACAGATACGCAGTATTTT. Combining the CDR3 with reference TRBV11-2 and TRBJ2-3 gives the whole variable domain EAGVAQSPRYKIIEKRQSVAFWCNPISGHATLYWYQQILGQGPKLLIQFQNNGVVDDSQLPKDRFSAERLKGVDSTLKIQPAKLEDSAVYLCASSLGVTLFLSTDTQYFGPGTRLTVL.

This clone was observed a handful of times. This chain connects TRBV28 to TRBJ2-5; D is perhaps TRBD1 (6 bases). In germline, CDR1 is MDHEN, CDR2 SYDVKM. The V gene lost 4 bases and the J gene lost 2 bases, with 14 bases spanning the gap. The CDR3 covers 15 residues. This chain's CDR3 is CASSSTGSPQETQYF. In DNA form, the CDR3 reads TGTGCCAGCAGTTCCACAGGGTCCCCACAAGAGACCCAGTACTTC.

This chain links TRBV3-1 (or the pseudogene TRBV3-2) with TRBJ2-2; a possible D gene is TRBD1 (5 bases). V was clipped by 3 bases and J by 6 bases, with 5 bases between them. Per the germline V gene, CDR1 is LGHDT and CDR2 is YNNKEL (reference sequence). The CDR3 runs 12 residues. The CDR3 DNA reads as TGTGCCAGCAGCCACAGGGCCGGGGAGCTGTTTTTT. Translating gives CASSHRAGELFF.

This chain joins TRBV7-3 and TRBJ2-3, with D tentatively TRBD1 (5 bases). The V and J ends lost 2 bases and 2 bases respectively, with 14 bases between them. Germline lookup yields CDR1 SGHTA and CDR2 FQGTGA. The CDR3 is 16 amino acids. This chain's CDR3 is CASSLGLVGATDTQYF. The DNA for the CDR3 is TGTGCCAGCAGCTTAGGGCTCGTTGGGGCCACAGATACGCAGTATTTT.

The V and J genes are TRBV12-3 or TRBV12-4 and TRBJ1-1; 8 bases are shared with TRBD1. The CDR3 has 13 residues. V lost 5 bases, J lost 6 bases, and 5 bases stayed unmatched. The CDR3 is CASSRGQGAEAFF. As DNA, the CDR3 is TGTGCCAGCAGTAGAGGACAGGGCGCTGAAGCTTTCTTT.

This clone was detected once. The chain is built from TRBV30 and TRBJ2-3; D is perhaps TRBD2 (5 bases). The V gene's germline CDR1 is GTSNPN and CDR2 SVGIG (reference sequence). Trimming left V 7 bases short and J 0 bases short, with 14 bases between. The CDR3 runs 14 residues. The chain's CDR3 is CAFSRATSTDTQYF. For the CDR3, the DNA is TGTGCCTTCTCGAGGGCAACGAGCACAGATACGCAGTATTTT.

This chain uses TRBV19 with TRBJ1-1; D gene uncertain. The CDR3 runs 15 residues. The V gene's germline CDR1 is LNHDA and CDR2 SQIVND (reference sequence). Trimming stripped 6 bases from V and 5 bases from J, with 19 bases between. The CDR3 nucleotides are TGTGCCAGTAGCCCAGTAGCGGGAAAGGCGACTGAAGCTTTCTTT. Residues: CASSPVAGKATEAFF.

CDR3 sequence: CASNTGQGHQPQHF. CDR3 DNA: TGTGCCAGCAATACTGGACAGGGTCATCAGCCCCAGCATTTT. The rearrangement joins TRBV27 to TRBJ1-5; 8 bases fit TRBD1. This CDR3 is built from 14 residues. Germline CDR1 reads MNHEY; CDR2 reads SMNVEV (reference sequence). Trimming removed 7 bases from V and 5 bases from J; junction bases left unmatched: 7.